These T cell receptor beta chains were read from a single sample in a study of blood T cell repertoires in COVID-19. Some clones are missing from TCRdb's copy, which holds only in-frame ones; the method was immunoSEQ multiplex PCR. Here the sample spans 200,000 to 300,000 clones, 85% to 90% being singletons. Material for sequencing was PBMCs or T cells enriched from blood (not recorded which). The receptors were sampled from a man aged 35 to 55 who had recovered from COVID-19. The CDR3 runs from the conserved cysteine through the conserved F or W. Each record gives: clone size, J gene, D gene, V gene, CDR3 protein, CDR3 DNA. The D gene is left open where the match is weak. A row's size may be missing; if present it is once, few, many or a size class.

.	TRBJ2-2	.	TRBV12-3/TRBV12-4	CASSLADTGELFF	TGTGCCAGCAGTTTGGCGGACACCGGGGAGCTGTTTTTT
once	TRBJ2-1	TRBD2	TRBV7-9	CASSLEGGSLSYNEQFF	TGTGCCAGCAGCTTAGAGGGCGGGAGTCTCTCCTACAATGAGCAGTTCTTC
.	TRBJ1-3	.	TRBV7-2	CASRQGSGNTIYF	TGTGCCAGCAGACAGGGATCTGGAAACACCATATATTTT
.	TRBJ1-2	TRBD1	TRBV7-8	CASSLATGTGASYGYTF	TGTGCCAGCAGCTTAGCTACCGGGACAGGGGCTTCCTATGGCTACACCTTC
.	TRBJ1-2	.	TRBV30	CAWSPGNNYGYTF	TGTGCCTGGAGTCCGGGGAATAACTATGGCTACACCTTC
once	TRBJ1-1	.	TRBV2	CASSLEIPEAFF	TGTGCCAGCAGCTTAGAGATCCCTGAAGCTTTCTTT
.	TRBJ1-6	TRBD1	TRBV18	CASSPGTVLGSPLHF	TGTGCCAGCTCACCCGGGACAGTGCTAGGTTCACCCCTCCACTTT
.	TRBJ1-2	TRBD1	TRBV5-1	CASSRDRAPGNYGYTF	TGCGCCAGCAGCCGAGACAGGGCCCCCGGGAACTATGGCTACACCTTC
.	TRBJ1-4	.	TRBV30	CAGRYMGSEKLFF	TGTGCCGGGAGGTATATGGGCTCCGAAAAACTGTTTTTT
.	TRBJ1-2	.	TRBV7-8	CASSLDGDYGYTF	TGTGCCAGCAGCTTAGATGGAGACTATGGCTACACCTTC
once	TRBJ2-6	.	TRBV5-1	CASSSSSGANVLTF	TGCGCCAGCAGCAGTAGCTCTGGGGCCAACGTCCTGACTTTC
.	TRBJ2-3	TRBD2	TRBV18	CASSLLAGTQYF	TGTGCCAGCTCACTACTAGCGGGTACGCAGTATTTT
.	TRBJ2-5	TRBD1	TRBV9	CASSSPVRDRDQETQYF	TGTGCCAGCAGCTCCCCTGTACGGGACAGGGACCAAGAGACCCAGTACTTC
once	TRBJ2-5	.	TRBV3-1/TRBV3-2	CASSQGVAQGVGETQYF	TGTGCCAGCAGCCAAGGGGTTGCGCAAGGAGTAGGAGAGACCCAGTACTTC
.	TRBJ1-1	.	TRBV28	CASSLTNTEAFF	TGTGCCAGCAGCCTAACGAACACTGAAGCTTTCTTT
.	TRBJ1-2	TRBD1	TRBV18	CASSQQTGALANYGYTF	TGTGCCAGCTCACAGCAGACAGGGGCCCTAGCTAACTATGGCTACACCTTC
.	TRBJ2-7	.	TRBV18	CASSPRVGQVGEQYF	TGTGCCAGCTCACCACGGGTGGGCCAGGTGGGCGAGCAGTACTTC
.	TRBJ1-2	.	TRBV19	CAVRQGFYGYTF	TGTGCAGTACGGCAGGGCTTCTATGGCTACACCTTC
.	TRBJ2-4	.	TRBV7-9	CASSLALSGGIQYF	TGTGCCAGCAGCTTAGCGCTATCCGGGGGCATTCAGTACTTC
.	TRBJ2-7	.	TRBV19	CATLDRSSYEQYF	TGTGCCACCCTAGACAGGAGCTCCTACGAGCAGTACTTC
.	TRBJ1-3	.	TRBV4-2	CASSQWQGTGNTIYF	TGTGCCAGCAGCCAATGGCAGGGTACTGGAAACACCATATATTTT
.	TRBJ2-2	TRBD2	TRBV12-5	CASGLPPSSGGGYGELFF	TGTGCTAGTGGTTTGCCCCCTTCTAGCGGGGGGGGATACGGGGAGCTGTTTTTT
.	TRBJ1-2	.	TRBV4-3	CASSPGRVGGYGYTF	TGCGCCAGCAGCCCTGGGAGGGTTGGGGGCTATGGCTACACCTTC
.	TRBJ1-6	.	TRBV28	CASSFRQPNSPLHF	TGTGCCAGCAGTTTCCGACAGCCGAATTCACCCCTCCACTTT
.	TRBJ2-1	TRBD2	TRBV3-1/TRBV3-2	CASSTAGVWDNEQFF	TGTGCCAGCAGCACCGCGGGAGTTTGGGACAATGAGCAGTTCTTC
.	TRBJ2-5	.	TRBV5-6	CASSLVSVQETQYF	TGTGCCAGCAGCTTGGTTTCAGTCCAAGAGACCCAGTACTTC
.	TRBJ1-5	TRBD1	TRBV6-5	CASRRTGGNQPQHF	TGTGCCAGCAGAAGGACAGGGGGCAATCAGCCCCAGCATTTT